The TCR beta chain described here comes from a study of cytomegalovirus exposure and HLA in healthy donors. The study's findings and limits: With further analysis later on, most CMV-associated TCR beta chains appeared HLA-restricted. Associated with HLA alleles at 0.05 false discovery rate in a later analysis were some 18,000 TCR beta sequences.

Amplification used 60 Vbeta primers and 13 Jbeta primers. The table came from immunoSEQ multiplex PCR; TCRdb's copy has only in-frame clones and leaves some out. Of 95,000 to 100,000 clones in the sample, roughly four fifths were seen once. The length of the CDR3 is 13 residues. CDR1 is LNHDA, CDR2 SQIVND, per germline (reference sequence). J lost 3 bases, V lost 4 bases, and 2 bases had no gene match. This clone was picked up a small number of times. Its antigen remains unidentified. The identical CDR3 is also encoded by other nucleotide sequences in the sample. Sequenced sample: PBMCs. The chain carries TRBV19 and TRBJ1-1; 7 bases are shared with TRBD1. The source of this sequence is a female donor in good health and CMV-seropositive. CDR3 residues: CASSSTGDTEAFF. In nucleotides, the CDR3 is TGTGCCAGTAGTAGTACAGGGGACACTGAAGCTTTCTTT. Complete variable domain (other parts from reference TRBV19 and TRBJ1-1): DGGITQSPKYLFRKEGQNVTLSCEQNLNHDAMYWYRQDPGQGLRLIYYSQIVNDFQKGDIAEGYSVSREKKESFPLTVTSAQKNPTAFYLCASSSTGDTEAFFGQGTRLTVV.